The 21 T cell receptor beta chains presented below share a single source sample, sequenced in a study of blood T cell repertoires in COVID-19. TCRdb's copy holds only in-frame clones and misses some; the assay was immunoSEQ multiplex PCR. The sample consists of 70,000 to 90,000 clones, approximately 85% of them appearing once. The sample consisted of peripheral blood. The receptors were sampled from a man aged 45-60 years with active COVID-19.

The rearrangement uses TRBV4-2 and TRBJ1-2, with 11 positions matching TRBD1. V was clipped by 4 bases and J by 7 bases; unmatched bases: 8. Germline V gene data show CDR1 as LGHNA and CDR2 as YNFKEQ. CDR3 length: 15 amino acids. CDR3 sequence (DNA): TGTGCCAGCAGCCCTCCCGGACAGGGGGCCGGTGGCTACACCTTC. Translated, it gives CASSPPGQGAGGYTF.

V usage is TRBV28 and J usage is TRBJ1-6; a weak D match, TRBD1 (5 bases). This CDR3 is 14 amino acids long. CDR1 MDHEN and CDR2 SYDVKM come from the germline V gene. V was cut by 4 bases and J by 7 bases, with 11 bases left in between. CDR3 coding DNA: TGTGCCAGCAGTTCGGGGACTAACAATTCACCCCTCCACTTT. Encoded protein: CASSSGTNNSPLHF.

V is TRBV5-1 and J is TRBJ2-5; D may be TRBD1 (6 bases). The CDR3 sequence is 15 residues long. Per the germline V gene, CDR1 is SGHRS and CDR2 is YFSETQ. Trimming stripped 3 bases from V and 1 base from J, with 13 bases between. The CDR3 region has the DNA TGCGCCAGCAGCTATTTAGACAGGACCCAAGAGACCCAGTACTTC. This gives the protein CASSYLDRTQETQYF.

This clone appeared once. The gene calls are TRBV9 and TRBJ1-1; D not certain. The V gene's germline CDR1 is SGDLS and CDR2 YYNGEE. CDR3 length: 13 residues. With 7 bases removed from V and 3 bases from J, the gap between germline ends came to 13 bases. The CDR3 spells CASADRIDTEAFF. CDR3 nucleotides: TGTGCCAGCGCGGATAGGATCGACACTGAAGCTTTCTTT.

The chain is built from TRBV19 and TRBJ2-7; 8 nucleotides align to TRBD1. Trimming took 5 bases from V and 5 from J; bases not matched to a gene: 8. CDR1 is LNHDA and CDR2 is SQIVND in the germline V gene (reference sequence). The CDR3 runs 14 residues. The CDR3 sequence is CASSPGTGINEQYF. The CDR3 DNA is TGTGCCAGTAGTCCCGGGACAGGCATCAACGAGCAGTACTTC.

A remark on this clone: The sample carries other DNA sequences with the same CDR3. CDR3 DNA: TGTGCCAGCAGCCTCGGGACAGATACGCAGTATTTT. Protein sequence: CASSLGTDTQYF. V gene TRBV4-2 combines with J gene TRBJ2-3; D remains unclear. The CDR3 spans 12 residues. Germline V gene sequence: CDR1 LGHNA, CDR2 YNFKEQ. Trimming removed 4 bases at V and 3 bases at J, with 5 bases between.

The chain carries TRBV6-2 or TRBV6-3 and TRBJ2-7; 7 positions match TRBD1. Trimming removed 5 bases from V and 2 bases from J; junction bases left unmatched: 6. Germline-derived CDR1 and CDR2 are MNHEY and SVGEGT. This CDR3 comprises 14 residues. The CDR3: CASSTLQGAYEQYF. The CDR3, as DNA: TGTGCCAGCAGTACCCTCCAGGGGGCCTACGAGCAGTACTTC.

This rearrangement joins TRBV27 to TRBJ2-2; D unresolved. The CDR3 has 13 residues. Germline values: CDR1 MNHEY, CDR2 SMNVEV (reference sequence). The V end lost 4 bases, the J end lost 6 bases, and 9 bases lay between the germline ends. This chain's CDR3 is CASSYKRAGELFF. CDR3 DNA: TGTGCCAGCAGTTATAAGCGTGCCGGGGAGCTGTTTTTT.

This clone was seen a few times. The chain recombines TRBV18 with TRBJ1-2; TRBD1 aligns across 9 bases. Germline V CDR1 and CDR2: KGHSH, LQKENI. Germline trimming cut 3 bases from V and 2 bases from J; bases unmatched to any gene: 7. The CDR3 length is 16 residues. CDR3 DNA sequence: TGTGCCAGCTCACCCCGGGCACAGGGGGCGAACTATGGCTACACCTTC. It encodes CASSPRAQGANYGYTF.

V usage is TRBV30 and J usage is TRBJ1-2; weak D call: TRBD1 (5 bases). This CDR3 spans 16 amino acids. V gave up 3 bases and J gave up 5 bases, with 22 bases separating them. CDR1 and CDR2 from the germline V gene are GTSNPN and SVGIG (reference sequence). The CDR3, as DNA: TGTGCCTGGAGCGGTTCAGGGTATGCATCTTTGTATGGCTACACCTTC. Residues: CAWSGSGYASLYGYTF. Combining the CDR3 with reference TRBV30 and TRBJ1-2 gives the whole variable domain SQTIHQWPATLVQPVGSPLSLECTVEGTSNPNLYWYRQAAGRGLQLLFYSVGIGQISSEVPQNLSASRPQDRQFILSSKKLLLSDSGFYLCAWSGSGYASLYGYTFGSGTRLTVV.

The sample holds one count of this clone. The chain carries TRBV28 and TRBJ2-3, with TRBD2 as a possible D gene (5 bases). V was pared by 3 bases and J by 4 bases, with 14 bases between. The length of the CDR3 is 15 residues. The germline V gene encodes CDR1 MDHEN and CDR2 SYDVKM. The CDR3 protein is CASSFGGSQSDTQYF. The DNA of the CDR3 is TGTGCCAGCAGTTTCGGCGGGTCCCAGTCAGATACGCAGTATTTT.

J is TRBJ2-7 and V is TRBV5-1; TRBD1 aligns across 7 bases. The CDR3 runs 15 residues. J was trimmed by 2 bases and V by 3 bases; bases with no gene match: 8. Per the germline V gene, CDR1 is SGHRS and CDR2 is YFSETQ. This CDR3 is CASSSPGQPAYEQYF. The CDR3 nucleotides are TGCGCCAGCAGCTCCCCGGGACAGCCAGCCTACGAGCAGTACTTC.

Written as DNA, the CDR3 is TGTGCCATCAGCAGAGCGGGGGGAGTTGAGGATGAGCAGTTCTTC. Translated: CAISRAGGVEDEQFF. This sequence joins TRBV10-3 and TRBJ2-1; 9 bases fit TRBD2. Germline V gives CDR1 ENHRY, CDR2 SYGVKD. With 6 bases clipped from V and 8 bases from J, the junction kept 11 bases outside the gene matches. This CDR3 is 15 amino acids long.

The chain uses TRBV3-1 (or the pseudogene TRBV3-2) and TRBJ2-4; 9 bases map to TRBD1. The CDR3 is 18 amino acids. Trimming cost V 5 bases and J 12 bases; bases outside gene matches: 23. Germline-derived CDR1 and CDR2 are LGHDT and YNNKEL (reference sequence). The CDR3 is CASSGPGQGNSGSYAQYF. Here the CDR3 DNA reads TGTGCCAGCAGCGGCCCGGGACAGGGTAATTCAGGGTCTTATGCTCAGTACTTC.

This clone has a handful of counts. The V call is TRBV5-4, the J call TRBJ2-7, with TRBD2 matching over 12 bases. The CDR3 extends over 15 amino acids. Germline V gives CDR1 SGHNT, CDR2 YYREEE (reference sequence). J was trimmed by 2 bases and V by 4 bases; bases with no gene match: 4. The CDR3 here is CASSLAGGLTYEQYF. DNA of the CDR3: TGTGCCAGCAGCCTAGCGGGAGGGCTCACCTACGAGCAGTACTTC.

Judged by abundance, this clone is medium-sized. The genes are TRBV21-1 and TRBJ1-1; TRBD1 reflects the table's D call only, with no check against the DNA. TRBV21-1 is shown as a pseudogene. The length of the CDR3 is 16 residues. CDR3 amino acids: CASSKALGTANTEAFF. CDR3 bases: TGTGCCAGCAGCAAAGCGCTTGGGACAGCGAACACTGAAGCTTTCTTT.

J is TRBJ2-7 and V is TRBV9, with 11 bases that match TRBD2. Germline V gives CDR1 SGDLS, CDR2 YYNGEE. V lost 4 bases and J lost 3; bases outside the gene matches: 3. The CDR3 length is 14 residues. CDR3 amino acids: CASSHTSGGYEQYF. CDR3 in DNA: TGTGCCAGCAGCCACACTAGCGGGGGCTACGAGCAGTACTTC.

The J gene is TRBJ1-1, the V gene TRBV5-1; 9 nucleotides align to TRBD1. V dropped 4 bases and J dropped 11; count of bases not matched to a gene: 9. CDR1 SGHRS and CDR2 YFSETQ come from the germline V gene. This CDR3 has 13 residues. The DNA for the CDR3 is TGCGCCAGCAGCCCGGACAGGGGAAGTTCGGCTTTCTTT. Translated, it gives CASSPDRGSSAFF.

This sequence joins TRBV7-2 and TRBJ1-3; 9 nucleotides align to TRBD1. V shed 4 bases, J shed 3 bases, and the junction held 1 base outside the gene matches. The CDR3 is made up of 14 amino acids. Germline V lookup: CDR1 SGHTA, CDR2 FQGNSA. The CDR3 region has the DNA TGTGCCAGCAGCTCGGACAGGGGTGGAAACACCATATATTTT. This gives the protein CASSSDRGGNTIYF.

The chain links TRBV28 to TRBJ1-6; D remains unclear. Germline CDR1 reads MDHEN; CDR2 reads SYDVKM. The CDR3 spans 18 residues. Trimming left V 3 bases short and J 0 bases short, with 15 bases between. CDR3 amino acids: CASSFVSERSSYNSPLHF. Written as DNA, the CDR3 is TGTGCCAGCAGTTTCGTATCAGAAAGAAGCTCCTATAATTCACCCCTCCACTTT.

Written as DNA, the CDR3 is TGCGCCAGCAGCCCCGACAGAACGTACAATGAGCAGTTCTTC. Translating gives CASSPDRTYNEQFF. The chain carries TRBV4-3 and TRBJ2-1, with D perhaps TRBD1 (5 bases). V lost 4 bases, J lost 4 bases, and 11 bases lay in between. Germline V CDR1 and CDR2: LGHNA, YSLEER. This CDR3 region has 14 residues.